Below are 20 T cell receptor beta chains sequenced from a single sample in a study of T cells in women clearing cervical HPV infection. Sequencing used immunoSEQ multiplex PCR; TCRdb keeps in-frame clones, though not all of them. Found here are tens of thousands of clones; the top ten clones hold more than 6.5%. Sequenced: blood buffy coat. These receptors came from a woman between 18 and 75 years old with a cervical HPV16 infection that either progressed to CIN3+ or cleared (not recorded which).

Regarding this clone: The read halts 3 residues ahead of the CDR3 end, with the missing end drawn from the germline J gene. The V and J genes are TRBV15 and TRBJ2-7; D is perhaps TRBD2 (6 bases). The CDR3 length is 14 residues. The ends were cut back, 0 bases at V and 3 bases at J, with 9 bases in the middle. The germline gives CDR1 LNHNV, CDR2 YYDKDF (reference sequence). CDR3 region: CATSRDREVYEQYF. The part of the CDR3 DNA that was read is TGTGCCACCAGCAGAGACAGGGAGGTCTACGAG.

Worth noting for this clone: The read ends 3 residues before the CDR3 terminus; that terminus is restored from the germline J gene. The V and J genes are TRBV5-4 and TRBJ2-7; 9 bases agree with TRBD1. Germline values: CDR1 SGHNT, CDR2 YYREEE (reference sequence). Unmatched junction bases numbered 1, after V lost 1 base and J lost 5 bases. The CDR3 contains 13 residues. CDR3 region: CASSLTGGDEQYF. Incomplete CDR3 DNA: TGTGCCAGCAGCTTGACAGGGGGCGACGAG.

Regarding this clone: The read halts 3 residues ahead of the CDR3 end, with the missing end drawn from the germline J gene. The V gene is TRBV23-1, the J gene TRBJ1-2, with a tentative D call TRBD1 (5 bases). TRBV23-1 is an ORF, and what it does is uncertain. V lost 3 bases, J lost 4 bases, and 15 bases lay in between. The CDR3 spans 15 residues. The CDR3 spells CASSQSHPGIYGYTF. The sequenced part of the CDR3 DNA is TGCGCCAGCAGTCAGTCTCACCCAGGGATCTATGGC.

Details on this clone: The DNA ends 3 residues before the CDR3 does, and the rest of the CDR3 is filled in from the germline J gene. The rearrangement joins TRBV2 to TRBJ1-1; 8 bases are a match to TRBD1. Germline V gives CDR1 SNHLY, CDR2 FYNNEI. J was trimmed by 0 bases and V by 8 bases; bases with no gene match: 2. The CDR3 has 13 amino acids. CDR3 loop: CASRQGMNTEAFF. The sequenced part of the CDR3 DNA is TGTGCCAGCCGACAGGGGATGAACACTGAA.

On this clone: Read coverage stops 3 residues before the CDR3 terminus; the germline J gene supplies the remainder. The chain joins TRBV14 to TRBJ2-3; a possible D gene is TRBD2 (5 bases). V was shortened by 3 bases and J by 0 bases, with 13 bases between the two germline ends. Germline V gene lookup returns CDR1 SGHDN and CDR2 FVKESK. The CDR3 runs to 16 residues. CDR3 bases read: TGTGCCAGCAGCCAGAAGGCGCGGGCTAGCACAGATACG. It codes for CASSQKARASTDT. The CDR3 in its entirety is CASSQKARASTDTQYF.

With regard to this clone: The read comes to an end 3 residues before the CDR3 does, leaving the germline J gene to fill in the end. The chain uses TRBV10-3 and TRBJ2-2; TRBD1 agrees at 7 bases. This CDR3 contains 15 residues. The germline V gene has CDR1 ENHRY and CDR2 SYGVKD. Losses at the gene ends were 8 bases for V and 2 bases for J; bases not matched to a gene: 8. The CDR3: CAIGPGTDNTGELFF. Incomplete CDR3 DNA: TGTGCCATCGGCCCCGGGACAGATAACACCGGGGAG.

Comment on this clone: The CDR3 end falls 3 residues outside the read, so it is completed with the germline J gene. The chain recombines TRBV14 with TRBJ2-5; unclear D gene. Germline loops: CDR1 SGHDN, CDR2 FVKESK. The V end was cut by 7 bases, the J end by 4 bases, with 10 bases between. The CDR3 extends over 12 amino acids. The CDR3 sequence: CASIPSVETQYF. The sequenced CDR3 bases are TGTGCCAGCATCCCTTCAGTAGAGACC. Complete variable domain (other parts from reference TRBV14 and TRBJ2-5): EAGVTQFPSHSVIEKGQTVTLRCDPISGHDNLYWYRRVMGKEIKFLLHFVKESKQDESGMPNNRFLAERTGGTYSTLKVQPAELEDSGVYFCASIPSVETQYFGPGTRLLVL.

Regarding this clone: Coverage ceases 3 residues before the CDR3 finishes, and the germline J gene fills in the end. The chain employs TRBV12-3 or TRBV12-4 and TRBJ1-2; the D gene is possibly TRBD1 (6 bases). V was trimmed by 6 bases and J by 2 bases, leaving 13 bases between them. The CDR3 extends over 14 amino acids. The CDR3 sequence: CASRDGQKNYGYTF. CDR3 DNA, as far as it was read: TGTGCCAGCAGGGACGGACAGAAGAACTATGGC.

A note on this clone: Read sequence stops 3 residues before the CDR3 end, and the germline J gene provides the missing end. The V call is TRBV20-1, the J call TRBJ1-2, with D hard to call. V lost 3 bases and J 6 bases, leaving 11 bases between the germline ends. The CDR3 is made up of 12 amino acids. Germline-derived CDR1 and CDR2 are DFQATT and SNEGSKA (reference sequence). CDR3 protein: CSASYHEDGYTF. The CDR3 DNA, read in part, is TGCAGTGCTAGTTATCATGAGGATGGC.

A remark on this clone: The read falls 3 residues short of the CDR3 end, and the missing part is taken from the germline J gene. The rearrangement joins TRBV19 to TRBJ1-1, with a tentative D call TRBD1 (6 bases). Germline CDR1 and CDR2: LNHDA and SQIVND (reference sequence). The V gene lost 3 bases and the J gene lost 3 bases, with 14 bases spanning the gap. The CDR3 loop spans 15 amino acids. CDR3 loop: CASSMETGRDTEAFF. The CDR3 DNA, read in part, is TGTGCCAGTAGTATGGAGACAGGACGAGACACTGAA.

In regard to this clone: The CDR3 end lies 3 residues beyond the end of the read and is filled in from the germline J gene. The chain combines TRBV20-1 with TRBJ1-4, with 8 bases that match TRBD1. The germline gives CDR1 DFQATT, CDR2 SNEGSKA (reference sequence). There are 13 residues in the CDR3. The J segment lost 5 bases and the V segment lost 5 bases, leaving 4 bases of the junction unmatched. This chain's CDR3 is CSAPQGVNEKLFF. The part of the CDR3 DNA that was read is TGCAGTGCTCCACAGGGGGTGAATGAAAAA.

Note on this clone: The missing CDR3 end, 3 residues past where the read stops, is filled in from the germline J gene. This sequence joins TRBV5-5 and TRBJ1-6; TRBD1 is a possible D gene (6 bases). The CDR3 is 15 residues long. In germline, CDR1 is SGHKS, CDR2 YYEKEE (reference sequence). Deletions cut 7 bases from V and 10 bases from J, with 21 bases between. The sequenced part of the CDR3 DNA is TGTGCCAGCTTCCCCTCCGGGCAGGGGAGGTCACCC. Its protein product is CASFPSGQGRSP. Given in full, the CDR3 is CASFPSGQGRSPLHF.

With regard to this clone: The read terminates 3 residues ahead of where the CDR3 ends, so the germline J gene completes it. This chain links TRBV15 with TRBJ2-5; 9 positions agree with TRBD2. Losses at the gene ends were 0 bases for V and 5 bases for J; bases not matched to a gene: 1. The CDR3 totals 14 residues. Per the germline V gene, CDR1 is LNHNV and CDR2 is YYDKDF (reference sequence). CDR3 bases read: TGTGCCACCAGCAGAGATACTAGCGGGGAGACC. Translating gives CATSRDTSGET. The whole CDR3 is CATSRDTSGETQYF.

The DNA read from the CDR3 is TGTGCCAGCAGCTCAGGACAGGCTAGCAATCAGCCC. It translates to CASSSGQASNQP. Given in full, the CDR3 is CASSSGQASNQPQHF. This chain links TRBV5-5 with TRBJ1-5, with TRBD1 identical over 7 bases. The DNA ends 3 residues before the CDR3 does, and the rest of the CDR3 is filled in from the germline J gene. The germline V gene has CDR1 SGHKS and CDR2 YYEKEE (reference sequence). V lost 3 bases, J lost 0 bases, and 3 bases stayed unmatched. The CDR3 length is 15 residues. Filled out from reference TRBV5-5 and TRBJ1-5, the complete variable domain reads DAGVTQSPTHLIKTRGQQVTLRCSPISGHKSVSWYQQVLGQGPQFIFQYYEKEERGRGNFPDRFSARQFPNYSSELNVNALLLGDSALYLCASSSGQASNQPQHFGDGTRLSIL.

About this clone itself: The read ends 3 residues early relative to the CDR3; the germline J gene fills the gap. This chain links TRBV6-1 with TRBJ1-1; weak D call: TRBD1 (5 bases). This CDR3 comprises 13 residues. Trimming stripped 4 bases from V and 1 base from J, with 7 bases between. Germline lookup yields CDR1 MNHNS and CDR2 SASEGT. The CDR3 sequence is CASSGQTNTEAFF. The sequenced CDR3 bases are TGTGCCAGCAGTGGACAGACGAACACTGAA.

To note about this clone: Read data end 3 residues before the CDR3 end; the end is taken from the germline J gene. The V and J genes are TRBV20-1 and TRBJ2-3; TRBD2 agrees at 12 bases. Per germline, CDR1 DFQATT and CDR2 SNEGSKA (reference sequence). The trim removed 3 bases at V and 4 bases at J, leaving 5 bases unmatched. The CDR3 covers 15 residues. CDR3 in amino acids: CSASSPSGGADTQYF. The DNA read from the CDR3 is TGCAGTGCTAGTTCCCCTAGCGGGGGGGCAGATACG.

As to this clone: The DNA ends 3 residues before the CDR3 does, and the rest of the CDR3 is filled in from the germline J gene. This chain connects TRBV5-1 to TRBJ2-5, with a tentative D call TRBD2 (5 bases). Germline loops: CDR1 SGHRS, CDR2 YFSETQ. V dropped 5 bases and J dropped 1 base, with 12 bases sitting between them. CDR3 length: 14 residues. The sequenced CDR3 bases are TGCGCCAGCAGTTCCCCGGGGTCCCAAGAGACC. Translation: CASSSPGSQET. The CDR3 as a whole reads CASSSPGSQETQYF.

As regards this clone: The read ends 3 residues early relative to the CDR3; the germline J gene fills the gap. This chain joins TRBV28 and TRBJ2-5, with 7 bases lining up with TRBD2. Germline loops: CDR1 MDHEN, CDR2 SYDVKM. The CDR3 loop spans 14 amino acids. Unmatched junction bases numbered 7, after V lost 5 bases and J lost 4 bases. The CDR3 sequence: CASSAGGRGETQYF. CDR3 DNA, as far as it was read: TGTGCCAGCAGTGCCGGGGGGAGGGGAGAGACC.

In the case of this clone: The observed sequence ends 3 residues before the CDR3 terminus, with the missing tail filled in from the germline J gene. The chain has TRBV3-1 (or the pseudogene TRBV3-2) and TRBJ2-7, with TRBD1 matching 9 bases. Germline lookup yields CDR1 LGHDT and CDR2 YNNKEL (reference sequence). This CDR3 comprises 14 residues. V dropped 3 bases and J dropped 6; count of bases not matched to a gene: 6. This CDR3 reads CASSQYTGGGEQYF. The sequenced part of the CDR3 DNA is TGTGCCAGCAGCCAGTACACAGGGGGCGGCGAG.

As concerns this clone: The read terminates 3 residues ahead of where the CDR3 ends, so the germline J gene completes it. The rearrangement uses TRBV12-3 or TRBV12-4 and TRBJ2-5; tentative D call: TRBD2 (6 bases). This CDR3 contains 13 residues. Between the trimmed V and J ends, which lost 6 bases and 3 bases, there was a span of 11 bases. The DNA read from the CDR3 is TGTGCCAGCAGCGGGGGTTTGGAAGAGACC. Protein product: CASSGGLEET. In full, the CDR3 is CASSGGLEETQYF.